The sequence of this T cell receptor (beta chain) was determined in a study of blood T cells in healthy people across ages. A second PCR of roughly 7 to 11 cycles used a sample-barcoded 5' primer and a J-beta primer mix. TCRdb passed the 5' RACE reads through MiXCR, listing each CDR3 protein once. The sample shows some 1.7 million distinct CDR3 sequences, roughly 27% of them seen only once. This clonotype was seen a few times. This CDR3 is 15 amino acids long. The V gene's germline CDR1 is SNHLY and CDR2 FYNNEI. V was pared by 3 bases and J by 2 bases, with 8 bases between. Source material: blood. The TCR comes from a woman younger than 45 in good health. The gene calls are TRBV2 and TRBJ2-6; D is uncertain. CDR3 protein: CASSETSAGANVLTF. CDR3 coding DNA: TGTGCCAGCAGTGAGACGAGCGCTGGGGCCAACGTCCTGACTTTC.